This TCR beta chain stems from a study of blood T cells in healthy people across ages. Study-level points and caveats: Possibly, changes in expanded clonotypes were confounded because donor CMV status was unknown.

Primed by a sample-barcoded 5' primer and a J-beta primer mix, a second PCR proceeded for 7 to 11 cycles. TCRdb independently ran MiXCR on the 5' RACE reads; one entry per CDR3 protein. The sample consists of about 1.8 million distinct CDR3 sequences, 40% to 55% of them appearing once. A remark on this clonotype: The antigen remains unidentified.

Sequencing was done on a sample of blood. The clonotype was recovered from a woman between 40 and 55 years old in good health.

CDR3 sequence: CASSSGQLWKTQYF. Written as DNA, the CDR3 is TGTGCCAGCAGCTCGGGACAGCTGTGGAAGACCCAGTACTTC. The V and J genes are TRBV7-9 and TRBJ2-5, with TRBD1 matching 7 bases. The V gene end was trimmed by 4 bases and the J gene end by 6 bases; junction bases not matched to a gene: 8. Germline lookup yields CDR1 SEHNR and CDR2 FQNEAQ (reference sequence). This CDR3 contains 14 residues.